This passage covers 8 T cell receptor beta chains from one sample sequenced in a study of T cells after yellow fever vaccination. TCRdb fed the 5' RACE reads into MiXCR, producing one record per CDR3 protein. This table has some 670,000 distinct CDR3 sequences, 9% to 15% appearing once. The source was PBMCs, collected on the day of the yellow fever booster vaccination. The receptors stem from a young man who received the YFV17D yellow fever vaccine.

A few counts support this clonotype. The CDR3 DNA is TGTGCCAGTAGTTATGGGATCTCCACCTCCTACGAGCAGTACTTC. Amino acid sequence: CASSYGISTSYEQYF. This rearrangement joins TRBV19 to TRBJ2-7; D is undetermined. The CDR3 extends over 15 amino acids. In germline, CDR1 is LNHDA, CDR2 SQIVND (reference sequence). V lost 5 bases and J lost 0, with 14 bases in between.

V gene TRBV5-1 combines with J gene TRBJ1-1; a possible D gene is TRBD1 (6 bases). Per germline, CDR1 SGHRS and CDR2 YFSETQ. V gave up 0 bases and J gave up 7 bases, with 13 bases separating them. The CDR3 is 14 amino acids. CDR3 amino acids: CASSLGMGADEAFF. The CDR3 nucleotides are TGCGCCAGCAGCTTGGGGATGGGGGCAGATGAAGCTTTCTTT.

This clonotype turned up a few times. The J gene is TRBJ2-3, the V gene TRBV7-9, with D possibly matching TRBD2 (6 bases). Germline values: CDR1 SEHNR, CDR2 FQNEAQ (reference sequence). This CDR3 has 15 amino acids. Trimming left V 5 bases short and J 5 bases short, with 17 bases between. CDR3 residues: CASSMGDSPLDTQYF. In DNA form, the CDR3 reads TGTGCCAGCAGCATGGGGGACTCACCCCTAGATACGCAGTATTTT.

This chain links TRBV5-1 with TRBJ2-3; 12 positions match TRBD2. This CDR3 has 15 amino acids. After removal of 7 bases from V and 2 bases from J, the junction contained 5 bases not matched to a gene. Germline V gives CDR1 SGHRS, CDR2 YFSETQ. In DNA, the CDR3 is TGCGCCAGCCATAGACTAGCGGGAGACACAGATACGCAGTATTTT. Its translation is CASHRLAGDTDTQYF.

The chain combines TRBV10-3 with TRBJ2-5; 12 bases map to TRBD2. V lost 4 bases to trimming and J lost 0 bases; unmatched junction nucleotides: 3. The CDR3 spans 16 residues. CDR1 and CDR2 from the germline V gene are ENHRY and SYGVKD. The CDR3 coding sequence is TGTGCCATCAGTGCGAGACTAGCGGGGGACCAAGAGACCCAGTACTTC. This encodes CAISARLAGDQETQYF.

This clonotype showed up just a few times. The rearrangement uses TRBV20-1 and TRBJ2-1, with 9 positions matching TRBD2. The CDR3 extends over 17 amino acids. Germline V gives CDR1 DFQATT, CDR2 SNEGSKA (reference sequence). V shed 5 bases, J shed 5 bases, and the junction held 16 bases outside the gene matches. CDR3 sequence (DNA): TGCAGTGCTTGGCGGGAGGGCCGCGTCTCCCAACACAATGAGCAGTTCTTC. It specifies CSAWREGRVSQHNEQFF.

This clonotype was picked up a small number of times. This sequence joins TRBV10-3 and TRBJ2-5; possible D gene TRBD2, 6 bases. With 5 bases removed from V and 5 bases from J, the gap between germline ends came to 18 bases. Germline CDR1 and CDR2: ENHRY and SYGVKD. This CDR3 is 15 amino acids long. The CDR3 DNA reads as TGTGCCATCAGTAGAATGGGGGGATTGATGGAGACCCAGTACTTC. It translates to CAISRMGGLMETQYF.

This clonotype has only one observation. This CDR3 is missing its conserved last phenylalanine or tryptophan, likely due to a read error. The chain has TRBV20-1 and TRBJ2-1; a weak D match, TRBD2 (6 bases). CDR3 length equals 14 residues. V was shortened by 3 bases and J by 3 bases, with 12 bases between the two germline ends. Looked up from germline, CDR1 is DFQATT and CDR2 is SNEGSKA (reference sequence). The CDR3 nucleotides read TGCAGTGCTAGGTGGGGGGAAAACTACAATGAGCAGTTCCTC. Translated: CSARWGENYNEQFL.